A single sample gave rise to the 28 T cell receptor beta chains below, sequenced in a study of cytomegalovirus exposure and HLA in healthy donors. Clones were read by immunoSEQ multiplex PCR, and TCRdb kept only the in-frame ones, dropping some. The sample records a few hundred thousand clones, 90% being singletons. Sequences were obtained from PBMCs. The receptors were gathered from a woman between 18 and 30 years old in good health and CMV-seronegative.

The gene calls are TRBV6-5 and TRBJ2-7; 10 nucleotides match TRBD2. The CDR3 loop spans 14 amino acids. Germline CDR1 reads MNHEY; CDR2 reads SVGAGI. The junction had 5 bases not matched to a gene; V was cut back by 7 bases and J by 2 bases. CDR3 loop: CASKVSGGAYEQYV. CDR3 DNA: TGTGCCAGCAAAGTGAGCGGGGGGGCCTACGAGCAGTACGTC.

This chain links TRBV4-1 with TRBJ2-5; D is perhaps TRBD1 (5 bases). This CDR3 is built from 13 residues. With 2 bases removed from V and 5 bases from J, the gap between germline ends came to 9 bases. Germline V gives CDR1 MGHRA, CDR2 YSYEKL. The CDR3 is CASSQQGAETQYF. CDR3 nucleotide sequence: TGCGCCAGCAGCCAACAGGGTGCCGAGACCCAGTACTTC.

V and J are TRBV4-1 and TRBJ2-3; weak D call: TRBD2 (6 bases). Trimming cost V 1 base and J 0 bases, with 8 bases left between them. The length of the CDR3 is 15 residues. The germline CDR1 and CDR2 sequences are MGHRA and YSYEKL. DNA for the CDR3: TGCGCCAGCAGCCAAGCGGGGGTTAGCACAGATACGCAGTATTTT. It codes for CASSQAGVSTDTQYF.

This clone was found once. This chain joins TRBV6-5 and TRBJ1-3, with D possibly matching TRBD1 (6 bases). V shed 0 bases and J shed 6 bases, with 12 bases lying between them. The CDR3 has 15 amino acids. CDR1 MNHEY and CDR2 SVGAGI come from the germline V gene. The CDR3 region has the DNA TGTGCCAGCAGTTACTCGAAACAGGGCGCAAACACCATATATTTT. Translated, it gives CASSYSKQGANTIYF.

J is TRBJ2-7 and V is TRBV7-3, with D possibly matching TRBD1 (5 bases). In germline, CDR1 is SGHTA, CDR2 FQGTGA. The CDR3 consists of 13 residues. Trimming pared 6 bases from V and 0 bases from J, leaving 9 bases between. The DNA of the CDR3 is TGTGCCAGCAGTCCCAGGGCCTCCTACGAGCAGTACTTC. Translating gives CASSPRASYEQYF.

V usage is TRBV5-1 and J usage is TRBJ1-2, with a possible D match to TRBD1 (6 bases). The CDR3 runs 15 residues. Trimming shortened V by 5 bases and J by 0 bases, and 14 bases separated the two germline ends. Germline CDR1 reads SGHRS; CDR2 reads YFSETQ. The chain's CDR3 is CASRSTGLTNYGYTF. Here the CDR3 DNA reads TGCGCCAGCAGATCCACAGGGCTTACTAACTATGGCTACACCTTC.

The chain joins TRBV4-1 to TRBJ2-1; maybe TRBD1 (5 bases). Germline loops: CDR1 MGHRA, CDR2 YSYEKL. V lost 4 bases to trimming and J lost 1 base, with 11 bases between them. The CDR3 is 15 amino acids. CDR3 residues: CASSLRELSYNEQFF. CDR3 sequence (DNA): TGCGCCAGCAGCCTCAGGGAATTATCCTACAATGAGCAGTTCTTC.

The J gene is TRBJ2-2, the V gene TRBV7-9; tentatively, D is TRBD1 (6 bases). Trimming took off 4 bases at V and 4 bases at J, with 13 bases between the two ends. The CDR3 sequence is 15 residues long. Germline V CDR1 and CDR2: SEHNR, FQNEAQ (reference sequence). The CDR3 nucleotides read TGTGCCAGCAGCTGGGATCGGACAGTCACCGGGGAGCTGTTTTTT. It codes for CASSWDRTVTGELFF.

V usage is TRBV4-1 and J usage is TRBJ1-2, with D possibly TRBD1 on 5 matching bases. In germline, CDR1 is MGHRA, CDR2 YSYEKL. CDR3 size: 14 residues. Trimming took 0 bases from V and 7 from J, leaving 12 bases between them. CDR3 sequence: CASSQDPRAGGYTF. The CDR3 coding sequence is TGCGCCAGCAGCCAAGATCCCAGGGCCGGTGGCTACACCTTC.

This clone has only a few counts. Other DNA sequences in the sample encode the same CDR3. The genes are TRBV15 and TRBJ1-1, with D possibly TRBD1 on 5 matching bases. The CDR3 loop spans 13 amino acids. Germline CDR1 LNHNV, CDR2 YYDKDF (reference sequence). V lost 0 bases to trimming and J lost 5 bases, with 7 bases between them. DNA for the CDR3: TGTGCCACCAGCAGAGATCGGGGGACTGAAGCTTTCTTT. Protein product: CATSRDRGTEAFF.

This clone occurred once. The chain has TRBV6-5 and TRBJ2-7; TRBD1 matches 10 bases. Germline CDR1 reads MNHEY; CDR2 reads SVGAGI. This CDR3 spans 15 amino acids. After removal of 7 bases from V and 0 bases from J, the junction contained 6 bases not matched to a gene. CDR3 in amino acids: CASTPDRGLSYEQYF. The CDR3 DNA reads TGTGCCAGCACGCCCGACAGGGGGCTCTCCTACGAGCAGTACTTC.

CDR3 DNA sequence: TGTGCCAGCAGTTTACGTGGGCCGAGCACAGATACGCAGTATTTT. Its translation is CASSLRGPSTDTQYF. J is TRBJ2-3 and V is TRBV27, with D hard to call. With 2 bases removed from V and 0 bases from J, the gap between germline ends came to 9 bases. Germline CDR1 reads MNHEY; CDR2 reads SMNVEV (reference sequence). The CDR3 contains 15 residues.

This chain joins TRBV6-1 and TRBJ1-1; 7 bases agree with TRBD1. The CDR3 extends over 15 amino acids. Germline assignment: CDR1 MNHNS and CDR2 SASEGT. J was trimmed by 3 bases and V by 5 bases; bases with no gene match: 9. CDR3 sequence: CASSKRQGGDTEAFF. The CDR3 DNA reads as TGTGCCAGCAGTAAAAGACAGGGTGGGGACACTGAAGCTTTCTTT.

The chain is built from TRBV7-9 and TRBJ2-5; tentative D call: TRBD1 (7 bases). CDR1 is SEHNR, CDR2 FQNEAQ, per germline (reference sequence). CDR3 length: 14 amino acids. Trimming took off 6 bases at V and 1 base at J, with 12 bases between the two ends. The CDR3 DNA follows: TGTGCCAGCAGTTCAGGGGGGATCCAAGAGACCCAGTACTTC. Translating it yields CASSSGGIQETQYF.

This chain connects TRBV5-1 to TRBJ1-1; D ambiguous. The CDR3 totals 15 residues. Trimming pared 0 bases from V and 1 base from J, leaving 10 bases between. Germline CDR1 SGHRS, CDR2 YFSETQ. The CDR3 DNA sequence: TGCGCCAGCAGCTTGGAGAAGCGATCGAACACTGAAGCTTTCTTT. This gives the protein CASSLEKRSNTEAFF.

The chain carries TRBV28 and TRBJ2-1; 7 bases fit TRBD1. With 6 bases clipped from V and 10 bases from J, the junction kept 9 bases outside the gene matches. This CDR3 is built from 13 residues. CDR1 and CDR2 from the germline V gene are MDHEN and SYDVKM. The CDR3 spells CASRLRDRTEQFF. DNA of the CDR3: TGTGCCAGCAGGCTCCGGGACAGAACCGAGCAGTTCTTC.

The V call is TRBV6-1, the J call TRBJ1-2; D is perhaps TRBD1 (6 bases). Deletions cut 6 bases from V and 6 bases from J, with 20 bases between. CDR1 MNHNS and CDR2 SASEGT come from the germline V gene. This CDR3 has 15 amino acids. The CDR3, as DNA: TGTGCCAGCAGGTTCCCCCAACAGGGAGTTGATGGCTACACCTTC. Its protein is CASRFPQQGVDGYTF.

The chain recombines TRBV23-1 with TRBJ2-7; perhaps TRBD2 as D (7 bases). TRBV23-1 is treated as an ORF (open reading frame) with a function not yet certain. The CDR3 is 22 amino acids. The ends were cut back, 0 bases at V and 0 bases at J, with 30 bases in the middle. CDR3 sequence (DNA): TGCGCCAGCAGTCAATCGGGGGGGCGCAGACATCGTGAGTATGCGGGCTCCTACGAGCAGTACTTC. This codes for CASSQSGGRRHREYAGSYEQYF.

The J gene is TRBJ2-3, the V gene TRBV27; 10 bases are a match to TRBD2. From germline, CDR1 is MNHEY and CDR2 SMNVEV (reference sequence). This CDR3 spans 17 amino acids. The V and J ends lost 6 bases and 4 bases, in that order; junction bases with no gene match: 13. The CDR3 protein is CASSDKYQRGGADTQYF. The CDR3 DNA is TGTGCCAGCAGCGACAAATACCAGCGGGGGGGAGCAGATACGCAGTATTTT.

The J gene is TRBJ2-1, the V gene TRBV7-2, with 10 bases matching TRBD2. Germline assignment: CDR1 SGHTA and CDR2 FQGNSA. V was clipped by 6 bases and J by 0 bases; unmatched bases: 5. CDR3 length: 16 residues. The CDR3 sequence is CASSRTSGYSYNEQFF. CDR3 in DNA: TGTGCCAGCAGTCGGACTAGCGGATACTCCTACAATGAGCAGTTCTTC. The full variable domain, in which reference TRBV7-2 and TRBJ2-1 provide the parts outside the CDR3, is GAGVSQSPSNKVTEKGKDVELRCDPISGHTALYWYRQSLGQGLEFLIYFQGNSAPDKSGLPSDRFSAERTGGSVSTLTIQRTQQEDSAVYLCASSRTSGYSYNEQFFGPGTRLTVL.

The rearrangement uses TRBV28 and TRBJ1-1; the match to TRBD1 covers 8 bases. CDR3 length: 16 amino acids. Germline CDR1 and CDR2: MDHEN and SYDVKM. The J segment lost 1 base and the V segment lost 10 bases, leaving 14 bases of the junction unmatched. CDR3 in amino acids: CATQGITGTGNTEAFF. CDR3 bases: TGTGCCACCCAGGGTATTACCGGGACAGGGAACACTGAAGCTTTCTTT.

This chain links TRBV5-1 with TRBJ2-1, with 11 bases matching TRBD2. The CDR3 extends over 17 amino acids. The V segment lost 0 bases and the J segment 4 bases; nucleotides outside the gene matches: 6. The germline V gene has CDR1 SGHRS and CDR2 YFSETQ. The CDR3 here is CASSLALAGGIYNEQFF. Written as DNA, the CDR3 is TGCGCCAGCAGCTTGGCCCTAGCGGGGGGAATTTACAATGAGCAGTTCTTC.

The V and J genes are TRBV11-2 and TRBJ2-5, with a tentative D call TRBD1 (5 bases). This CDR3 comprises 18 residues. Looked up from germline, CDR1 is SGHAT and CDR2 is FQNNGV. Between the trimmed V and J ends, which lost 3 bases and 2 bases, there was a span of 22 bases. In nucleotides, the CDR3 is TGTGCCAGCAGCTTCCCCCAATTCCAGGGCGTGGGACAAGAGACCCAGTACTTC. Amino acid sequence: CASSFPQFQGVGQETQYF.

The sample holds one count of this clone. The CDR3 nucleotides read TGTGCCAGCACTGGGGGACAAACGGACACCGGGGAGCTGTTTTTT. Translated: CASTGGQTDTGELFF. The chain employs TRBV28 and TRBJ2-2; D might be TRBD1 (6 bases). This CDR3 contains 15 residues. Germline V gene lookup returns CDR1 MDHEN and CDR2 SYDVKM. With 7 bases removed from V and 3 bases from J, the gap between germline ends came to 15 bases.

A single count supports this clone. The V and J genes are TRBV7-9 and TRBJ2-7, with D unresolved. Trimming cost V 3 bases and J 6 bases, with 9 bases left between them. The CDR3 length is 12 residues. Germline CDR1 SEHNR, CDR2 FQNEAQ (reference sequence). Here the CDR3 reads CASSFDSGEQYF. The CDR3 region has the DNA TGTGCCAGCAGCTTTGATTCCGGCGAGCAGTACTTC.

V is TRBV28 and J is TRBJ2-2, with TRBD1 identical over 10 bases. The V segment lost 6 bases and the J segment 9 bases; nucleotides outside the gene matches: 10. The germline gives CDR1 MDHEN, CDR2 SYDVKM. The CDR3 loop spans 15 amino acids. The CDR3 protein is CASSQPGQGLWELFF. The CDR3 DNA reads TGTGCCAGCAGCCAGCCGGGACAGGGGCTTTGGGAGCTGTTTTTT.

This chain links TRBV6-5 with TRBJ1-6, with D uncertain. Per germline, CDR1 MNHEY and CDR2 SVGAGI. CDR3 length: 12 amino acids. V lost 2 bases and J 10 bases, leaving 6 bases between the germline ends. The CDR3 protein is CASSYKRSPLHF. The DNA of the CDR3 is TGTGCCAGCAGTTACAAGAGGTCACCCCTCCACTTT.

This clone was found once. The genes are TRBV2 and TRBJ2-2; TRBD2 might be the D (5 bases). The CDR3 loop spans 13 amino acids. Trimming shortened V by 8 bases and J by 6 bases, and 13 bases separated the two germline ends. The V gene's germline CDR1 is SNHLY and CDR2 FYNNEI. CDR3 bases: TGTGCCAGCGGAGGCGGGTCGGCCGGGGAGCTGTTTTTT. Its protein product is CASGGGSAGELFF.